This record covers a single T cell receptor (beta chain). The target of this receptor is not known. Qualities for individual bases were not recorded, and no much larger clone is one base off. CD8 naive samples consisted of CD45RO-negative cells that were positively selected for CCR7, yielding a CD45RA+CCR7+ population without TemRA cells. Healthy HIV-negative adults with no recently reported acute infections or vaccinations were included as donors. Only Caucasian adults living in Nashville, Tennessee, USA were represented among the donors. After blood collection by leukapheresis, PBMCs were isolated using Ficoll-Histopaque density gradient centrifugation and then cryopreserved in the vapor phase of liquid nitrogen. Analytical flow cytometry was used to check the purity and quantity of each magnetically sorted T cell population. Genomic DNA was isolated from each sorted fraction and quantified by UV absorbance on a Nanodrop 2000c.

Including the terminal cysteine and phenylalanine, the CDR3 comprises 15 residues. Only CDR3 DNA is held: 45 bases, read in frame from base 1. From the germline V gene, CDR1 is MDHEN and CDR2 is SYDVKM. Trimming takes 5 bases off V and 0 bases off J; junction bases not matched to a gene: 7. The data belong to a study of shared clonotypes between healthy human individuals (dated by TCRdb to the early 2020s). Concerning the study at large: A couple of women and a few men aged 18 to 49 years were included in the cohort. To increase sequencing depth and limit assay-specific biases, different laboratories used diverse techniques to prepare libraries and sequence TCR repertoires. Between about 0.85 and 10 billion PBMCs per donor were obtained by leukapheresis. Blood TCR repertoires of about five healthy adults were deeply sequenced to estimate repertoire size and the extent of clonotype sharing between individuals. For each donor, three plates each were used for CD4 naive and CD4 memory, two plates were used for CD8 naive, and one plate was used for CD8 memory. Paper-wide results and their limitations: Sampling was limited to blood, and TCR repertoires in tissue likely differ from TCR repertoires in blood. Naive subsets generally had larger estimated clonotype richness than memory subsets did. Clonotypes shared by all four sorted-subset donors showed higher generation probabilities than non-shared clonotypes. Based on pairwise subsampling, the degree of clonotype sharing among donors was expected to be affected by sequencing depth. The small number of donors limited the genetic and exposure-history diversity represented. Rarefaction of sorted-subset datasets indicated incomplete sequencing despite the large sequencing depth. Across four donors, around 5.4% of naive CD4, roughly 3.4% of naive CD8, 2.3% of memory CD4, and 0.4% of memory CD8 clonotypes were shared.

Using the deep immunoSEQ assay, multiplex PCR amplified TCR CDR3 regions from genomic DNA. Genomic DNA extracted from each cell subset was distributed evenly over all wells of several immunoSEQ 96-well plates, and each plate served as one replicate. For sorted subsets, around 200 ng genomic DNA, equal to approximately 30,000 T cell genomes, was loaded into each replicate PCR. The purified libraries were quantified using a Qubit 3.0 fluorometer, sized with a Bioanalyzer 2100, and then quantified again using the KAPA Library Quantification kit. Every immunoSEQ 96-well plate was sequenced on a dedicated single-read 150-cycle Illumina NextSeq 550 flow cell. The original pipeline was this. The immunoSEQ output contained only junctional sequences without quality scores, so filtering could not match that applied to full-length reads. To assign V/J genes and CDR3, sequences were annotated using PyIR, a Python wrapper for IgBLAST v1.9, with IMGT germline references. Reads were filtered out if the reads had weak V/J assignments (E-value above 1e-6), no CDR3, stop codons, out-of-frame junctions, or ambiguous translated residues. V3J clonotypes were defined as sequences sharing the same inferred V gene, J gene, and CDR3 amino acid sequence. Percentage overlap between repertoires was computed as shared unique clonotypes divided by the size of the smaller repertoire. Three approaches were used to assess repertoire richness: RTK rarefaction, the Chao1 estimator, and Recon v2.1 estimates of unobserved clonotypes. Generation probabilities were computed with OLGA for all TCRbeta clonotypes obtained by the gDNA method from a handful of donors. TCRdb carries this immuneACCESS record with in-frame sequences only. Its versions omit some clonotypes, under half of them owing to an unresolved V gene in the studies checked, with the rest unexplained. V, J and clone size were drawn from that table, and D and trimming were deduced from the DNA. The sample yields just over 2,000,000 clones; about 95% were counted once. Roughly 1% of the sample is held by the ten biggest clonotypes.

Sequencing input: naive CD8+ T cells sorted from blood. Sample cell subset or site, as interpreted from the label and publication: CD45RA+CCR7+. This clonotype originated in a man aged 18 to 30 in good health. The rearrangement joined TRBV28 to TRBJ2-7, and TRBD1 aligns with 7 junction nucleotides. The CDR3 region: CASSGQGVLSYEQYF. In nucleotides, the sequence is TGTGCCAGCAGTGGGCAGGGGGTTCTCTCCTACGAGCAGTACTTC.